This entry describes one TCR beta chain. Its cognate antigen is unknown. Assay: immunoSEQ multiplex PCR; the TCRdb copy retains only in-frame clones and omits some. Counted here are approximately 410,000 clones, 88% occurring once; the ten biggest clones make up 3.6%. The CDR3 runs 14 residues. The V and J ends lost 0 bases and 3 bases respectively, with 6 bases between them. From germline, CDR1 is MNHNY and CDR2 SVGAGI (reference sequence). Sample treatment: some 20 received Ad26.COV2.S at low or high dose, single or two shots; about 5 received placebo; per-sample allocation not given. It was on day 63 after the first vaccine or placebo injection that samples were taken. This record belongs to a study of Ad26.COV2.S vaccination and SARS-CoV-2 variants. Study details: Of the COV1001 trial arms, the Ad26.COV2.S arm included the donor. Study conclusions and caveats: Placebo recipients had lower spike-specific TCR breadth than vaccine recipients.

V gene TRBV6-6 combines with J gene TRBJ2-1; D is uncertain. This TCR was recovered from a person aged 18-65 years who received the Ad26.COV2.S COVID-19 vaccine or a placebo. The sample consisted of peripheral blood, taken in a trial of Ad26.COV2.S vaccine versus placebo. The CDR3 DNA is TGTGCCAGCAGTTACTCGACCGTCTACAATGAGCAGTTCTTC. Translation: CASSYSTVYNEQFF.